This TCR beta chain derives from a study of regulatory dendritic cells for organ transplantation. Broader study findings: Memory CD8+ T cells were the most oligoclonal; naive cells were highly diverse. Mature dendritic cells appeared to drive more memory CD8+ clonal expansion than regulatory ones.

CDR1 is SGHTA and CDR2 is FQGNSA in the germline V gene. J gave up 2 bases and V 6 bases, and 8 bases lay outside the gene matches. The CDR3 extends over 15 amino acids. Allogeneic regulatory or mature dendritic cells were co-cultured for four to six days with CFSE-labeled sorted T cells at 1:10. FACS sorted CD4+ or CD8+ T cells into CD45RA+ naive and CD45RO+ memory. A single count supports this clone. Its antigen is as yet unknown. Some clones are missing from TCRdb's copy, which holds only in-frame ones; the method was immunoSEQ multiplex PCR. This sample has fewer than 8,500 clones, with 65% to 70% found just once.

The TCR sequence derives from a human donor in good health. Specimen: memory CD4+ T cells from blood cultured with dendritic cells. The subset was: CD45RO+ memory T cells. The rearrangement joins TRBV7-2 to TRBJ2-7, with TRBD1 matching 9 bases. The CDR3: CASRYGGQGTYEQYF. Written as DNA, the CDR3 is TGTGCCAGCAGATATGGTGGACAGGGGACCTACGAGCAGTACTTC.